Listed here is a single TCR beta chain. The CDR3 runs 17 residues. Germline values: CDR1 SGHAT, CDR2 FQDESV (reference sequence). Trimming took 5 bases from V and 0 from J; bases not matched to a gene: 9. The RNA, roughly 0.5 to 1 ug, was put through reverse transcription using random hexamers. TCRdb re-analysed the immunoSEQ multiplex PCR reads in MiXCR, keeping a single row per CDR3 protein. The top ten hold around 0.08% of the sample, which has around 200,000 distinct CDR3 sequences, approximately 95% seen once. This entry comes from a study of CD8 T cells in Susac syndrome. The TCR comes from a human donor with multiple sclerosis. The sequencing input was CD4+ T cells from PBMCs. The chain combines TRBV11-1 with TRBJ2-2; 7 bases are shared with TRBD2. In DNA, the CDR3 is TGTGCCAGCAGCCCCTGGATGGGGGGGGCGAACACCGGGGAGCTGTTTTTT. It specifies CASSPWMGGANTGELFF.